This TCR beta chain came from a study of T cells after yellow fever vaccination. Study findings and constraints: Re-detected after boosting: most primary clones, approximately 97% of CD4 and 88% of CD8. A weaker secondary response peaked on day 5, the primary on day 15. Some clonotypes, a small share, were shared between CD4 and CD8 compartments.

This clonotype appeared many times. Its antigen remains unknown. V dropped 4 bases and J dropped 4 bases, with 13 bases sitting between them. Germline CDR1 SGHDN, CDR2 FVKESK. This CDR3 has 14 amino acids. Researchers made TCR cDNA using 5'RACE template switching, and this step added a universal primer site and UMIs. Via MiXCR, TCRdb re-called the 5' RACE reads, giving one row per CDR3 protein. Of around 350,000 distinct CDR3 sequences in the sample, under 7.5% were seen once. The material sequenced was PBMCs, taken 5 days after the yellow fever booster vaccination. This receptor was identified in a man aged 25-40 years who received the YFV17D yellow fever vaccine. The V call is TRBV14, the J call TRBJ1-1; no firm D call. CDR3 in DNA: TGTGCCAGCAGCCTCTCAGGACGGGGCACTGAAGCTTTCTTT. Its translation: CASSLSGRGTEAFF.